This TCR beta chain was identified in a study of T cell responses to AZD1222 COVID-19 vaccine (dated by TCRdb to about 2021). For the study in its entirety: Because spike-specific TCR depth and breadth did not differ between the two schedules, AZD1222 recipients who got a second dose at roughly 4 weeks were pooled with those who got a second dose at roughly 12 weeks. A total of 230 or so trial participants underwent TCR sequencing, of whom some 210 received two doses of AZD1222 and 26 received two doses of the MenACWY control vaccine. Enrollment into the trials was organized by age into subgroups of 18-55, 56-69 and 70-plus years, and those subgroups contained roughly 150, 30 and 60 TCR-sequenced participants, respectively. The investigation overall reported the following: Most participants were white British and females outnumbered males, and the authors suggested that clonal diversity may have been underestimated. Nearly half of unique spike-specific TCRs reportedly recognized epitopes outside regions mutated in the B.1.351 and B.1.1.7 variants. Because no day 14 peak-response samples were available, the repertoires could be characterized only after the peak T cell response. The vaccine-associated CD4 TCRs covered the entire spike protein, and the dominant responses fell in regions 160-218 and 743-854. After two AZD1222 doses, spike-specific TCR breadth and depth were significantly higher than at day 0 and than in MenACWY recipients. The 56-69-year group was small, and its depth increase did not reach significance, likely because of low power. Conclusions about previously exposed vaccinees are limited, since just 6 or 7 AZD1222 recipients were seropositive for SARS-CoV-2 at baseline.

The sample's time point, from its label and the paper: baseline before first vaccination. The vaccinee samples were drawn from two UK trials, COV001 and COV002, one of which was a single-blind randomized controlled phase 2/3 trial testing AZD1222 (ChAdOx1 nCoV-19) in healthy adults. For TCRbeta chain sequencing, PBMC samples were collected from trial participants at day 0 and at day 28 after the second dose. The CDR3 regions of human TCRbeta chains were analyzed by immunosequencing. As for the authors' bioinformatics: Repertoire TCRs were matched against a reference library of SARS-CoV-2-specific TCRs generated with the MIRA antigen-specificity platform. Breadth meant the fraction of unique TCRs that were SARS-CoV-2-associated, whereas depth meant the fraction of total T cells that were SARS-CoV-2-associated. Using the MIRA data, each spike-specific TCR was assigned both to the spike region to which the TCR was reactive and to a CD4 or CD8 class. Log10-transformed breadth and depth values were compared by one-way ANOVA with Sidak's multiple comparisons tests. In its TCRdb copy, this immuneACCESS table keeps in-frame sequences only and misses some clones. Where compared with another copy, unresolved V genes explain less than half of these, and the others have no known cause. V and J calls plus clone size are reproduced from that table; the DNA served to infer D and trimming. This sample comprises roughly 260,000 clones, over 90% of them detected only once. Together, the top ten hold roughly 0.51% of the sample.

The CDR3 sequence holds 14 residues, the cysteine and phenylalanine included. The only DNA kept is the CDR3, 42 bases in frame from the first base. Based on the germline V gene, the CDR1 and CDR2 sequences are MGHRA and YSYEKL. The germline V end is reduced by 4 bases and the J end by 0 bases; junction bases left unmatched: 2. This clone came up once. What antigen it recognizes has not been identified. No much larger clone is present one base from it, and per-base qualities are unavailable. The sequence joins TRBV4-1 to TRBJ2-7, with 8 junctional bases fitting TRBD1. The TCR sequence derives from an adult in good health. Sequences were derived from peripheral blood, sampled on day 0 of AZD1222 vaccination. The DNA reads TGCGCCAGCAGCCCGGGACAGGACTCCTACGAGCAGTACTTC. The translation is CASSPGQDSYEQYF.